This T cell receptor (beta chain) was documented in a study of blood T cell repertoires in COVID-19. Study information: The United States, Italy and Spain provided the acute and convalescent COVID-19 samples. PBMCs, B-cell-depleted T cells, or T cells were the source of the cDNA or gDNA that made up the material.

How the authors handled the data: The assay estimated nucleated cells by amplifying reference gene primers. TCRdb's copy holds only in-frame clones and misses some; the assay was immunoSEQ multiplex PCR. V and J calls and clone size are those listed in that table; D and trimming were worked out from the DNA. Here the sample spans 200,000 to 250,000 clones, roughly four fifths being singletons. Trimming removed 2 bases at V and 8 bases at J, with 14 bases between. Germline lookup yields CDR1 SGDLS and CDR2 YYNGEE. The CDR3 sequence is 14 residues long. The TCR originated in a middle-aged woman with acute or convalescent COVID-19. The J gene is TRBJ2-1, the V gene TRBV9, with a weak D call TRBD1 (6 bases). The sequenced sample was peripheral blood. The CDR3 is CASSVSSRGDEQFF. Here the CDR3 DNA reads TGTGCCAGCAGCGTCTCTAGCAGGGGCGATGAGCAGTTCTTC.